The next 24 T cell receptor beta chains were all read from a single sample in a study of blood T cell repertoires in COVID-19. Clones were sequenced by immunoSEQ multiplex PCR, and TCRdb holds only the in-frame ones, with some missing. Of 110,000 to 150,000 clones detected, 84% appear once; the ten largest clones hold around 10%. What was sequenced was peripheral blood. The origin of the receptors is a woman of 80 years or more in a cohort sampled during active or convalescent COVID-19.

This clone came up a few times. CDR3: CASIPTLTSGGFSYNEQFF. CDR3 coding DNA: TGCGCCAGCATCCCAACCCTCACTAGCGGGGGATTCTCCTACAATGAGCAGTTCTTC. The V gene is TRBV5-1, the J gene TRBJ2-1, with 11 bases that match TRBD2. In germline, CDR1 is SGHRS, CDR2 YFSETQ. The CDR3 spans 19 residues. V lost 6 bases to trimming and J lost 0 bases; unmatched junction nucleotides: 14.

As DNA, the CDR3 is TGTGCCAGCAACCCACGGGACAGGGGGGTCTACGAGCAGTACTTC. This gives the protein CASNPRDRGVYEQYF. The chain employs TRBV7-8 and TRBJ2-7, with TRBD1 matching 11 bases. The CDR3 loop spans 15 amino acids. The V gene's germline CDR1 is SGHVS and CDR2 FQNEAQ. The V and J ends lost 7 bases and 3 bases, in that order; junction bases with no gene match: 8.

The V gene is TRBV3-1 (or the pseudogene TRBV3-2), the J gene TRBJ1-3; TRBD1 matches at 8 bases. This CDR3 is built from 16 residues. Germline CDR1 LGHDT, CDR2 YNNKEL (reference sequence). The V gene end was trimmed by 2 bases and the J gene end by 5 bases; junction bases not matched to a gene: 8. This CDR3 reads CASSQSYRGYRNTIYF. The CDR3 DNA is TGTGCCAGCAGCCAATCGTACAGGGGGTATAGAAACACCATATATTTT.

This clone was seen a single time. V gene TRBV6-1 combines with J gene TRBJ1-5; weak D call: TRBD1 (5 bases). The germline V and J ends were trimmed by 2 bases and 12 bases, with 20 bases remaining between them. The CDR3 sequence is 15 residues long. Germline CDR1 MNHNS, CDR2 SASEGT. Written as DNA, the CDR3 is TGTGCCAGCAGTGAACGTAGTAGGGGAAAGGGCATCCAGCATTTT. It yields the protein CASSERSRGKGIQHF.

This clone is a singleton in its sample. The V and J genes are TRBV2 and TRBJ2-5; 11 bases agree with TRBD1. J was trimmed by 5 bases and V by 5 bases; bases with no gene match: 4. In germline, CDR1 is SNHLY, CDR2 FYNNEI. This CDR3 has 14 amino acids. CDR3 region: CASSNGQGAETQYF. DNA for the CDR3: TGTGCCAGCAGTAATGGACAGGGGGCTGAGACCCAGTACTTC.

The chain carries TRBV24-1 and TRBJ2-3; D unclear. The CDR3 runs 15 residues. Germline assignment: CDR1 KGHDR and CDR2 SFDVKD. Trimming pared 5 bases from V and 0 bases from J, leaving 11 bases between. The CDR3 spells CATSGPGSSTDTQYF. The CDR3 DNA reads TGTGCCACCAGTGGACCAGGTTCTAGCACAGATACGCAGTATTTT.

The V call is TRBV23-1, the J call TRBJ1-1; D unclear. TRBV23-1 belongs to the ORF category, with a function that is uncertain. V dropped 4 bases and J dropped 8 bases, with 11 bases sitting between them. This CDR3 contains 12 residues. CDR3 sequence: CASSPPEGEAFF. DNA for the CDR3: TGCGCCAGCAGTCCCCCGGAGGGAGAAGCTTTCTTT.

The chain joins TRBV6-6 to TRBJ1-1, with D perhaps TRBD1 (5 bases). This CDR3 region has 14 residues. The V end lost 7 bases, the J end lost 12 bases, and 24 bases lay between the germline ends. Germline CDR1 MNHNY, CDR2 SVGAGI (reference sequence). The CDR3 here is CASTRQNSLNGTFF. Here the CDR3 DNA reads TGTGCCAGCACCCGACAGAATAGTTTAAATGGGACTTTCTTT.

This rearrangement joins TRBV4-3 to TRBJ1-1; tentative D call: TRBD1 (6 bases). This CDR3 comprises 16 residues. The germline CDR1 and CDR2 sequences are LGHNA and YSLEER. V lost 3 bases and J 2 bases, leaving 16 bases between the germline ends. CDR3 loop: CASSQVGARFNTEAFF. As DNA, the CDR3 is TGCGCCAGCAGCCAGGTGGGGGCCCGGTTTAACACTGAAGCTTTCTTT.

The rearrangement uses TRBV7-3 and TRBJ2-2, with D possibly matching TRBD1 (5 bases). V was trimmed by 4 bases and J by 4 bases, leaving 10 bases between them. The V gene's germline CDR1 is SGHTA and CDR2 FQGTGA. The CDR3 has 14 residues. The DNA of the CDR3 is TGTGCCAGCAGCTCCTGGACAAGCACCGGGGAGCTGTTTTTT. Protein sequence: CASSSWTSTGELFF.

The chain has TRBV5-1 and TRBJ2-3; D not certain. V was shortened by 2 bases and J by 2 bases, with 6 bases between the two germline ends. Germline V gene data show CDR1 as SGHRS and CDR2 as YFSETQ. The CDR3 runs to 13 residues. The CDR3 spells CASSLEITDTQYF. The CDR3, as DNA: TGCGCCAGCAGCTTAGAGATCACAGATACGCAGTATTTT. The full variable domain, completed using reference TRBV5-1 and TRBJ2-3, is KAGVTQTPRYLIKTRGQQVTLSCSPISGHRSVSWYQQTPGQGLQFLFEYFSETQRNKGNFPGRFSGRQFSNSRSEMNVSTLELGDSALYLCASSLEITDTQYFGPGTRLTVL.

Here the CDR3 reads CASSQSQGLHTF. For the CDR3, the DNA is TGTGCCAGCAGCCAATCACAGGGTTTACACACCTTC. This chain joins TRBV5-6 and TRBJ1-2; tentative D call: TRBD1 (6 bases). Trimming pared 4 bases from V and 12 bases from J, leaving 16 bases between. The CDR3 is 12 residues long. CDR1 is SGHDT and CDR2 is YYEEEE in the germline V gene. Combining the CDR3 with reference TRBV5-6 and TRBJ1-2 gives the whole variable domain DAGVTQSPTHLIKTRGQQVTLRCSPKSGHDTVSWYQQALGQGPQFIFQYYEEEERQRGNFPDRFSGHQFPNYSSELNVNALLLGDSALYLCASSQSQGLHTFGSGTRLTVV.

The J gene is TRBJ2-5, the V gene TRBV5-1; 8 nucleotides match TRBD2. Germline loops: CDR1 SGHRS, CDR2 YFSETQ. After removal of 4 bases from V and 7 bases from J, the junction contained 9 bases not matched to a gene. The CDR3 is 14 residues long. CDR3 nucleotides: TGCGCCAGCAGCGGGACTAGTGGGGTAGGGACCCAGTACTTC. It yields the protein CASSGTSGVGTQYF.

V gene TRBV6-2 or TRBV6-3 combines with J gene TRBJ1-2, with D possibly TRBD1 on 6 matching bases. Germline V gene lookup returns CDR1 MNHEY and CDR2 SVGEGT. The ends were cut back, 2 bases at V and 2 bases at J, with 9 bases in the middle. The CDR3 is 14 amino acids. CDR3 sequence reads: CASSYAQGNYGYTF. The CDR3 DNA is TGTGCCAGCAGTTACGCTCAGGGGAACTATGGCTACACCTTC.

The J gene is TRBJ1-2, the V gene TRBV6-2 or TRBV6-3; 7 nucleotides agree with TRBD1. The V gene end was trimmed by 2 bases and the J gene end by 1 base; junction bases not matched to a gene: 4. CDR3 length: 15 residues. Germline V gives CDR1 MNHEY, CDR2 SVGEGT. The CDR3 reads CASSYVRDSNYGYTF. The DNA for the CDR3 is TGTGCCAGCAGTTACGTCCGGGACAGTAACTATGGCTACACCTTC.

The genes are TRBV7-8 and TRBJ1-5; 8 bases line up with TRBD1. V gave up 1 base and J gave up 4 bases; unmatched junction bases: 9. CDR3 size: 17 residues. Germline V gives CDR1 SGHVS, CDR2 FQNEAQ. This chain's CDR3 is CASSLDRTGILNQPQHF. In DNA form, the CDR3 reads TGTGCCAGCAGCTTAGATCGGACAGGGATCCTAAATCAGCCCCAGCATTTT.

The J gene is TRBJ1-2, the V gene TRBV12-3 or TRBV12-4; D ambiguous. CDR3 length: 11 amino acids. The V end lost 6 bases, the J end lost 3 bases, and 5 bases lay between the germline ends. Written as DNA, the CDR3 is TGTGCCAGCAGATCCTACTATGGCTACACCTTC. This translates into CASRSYYGYTF.

V usage is TRBV5-1 and J usage is TRBJ1-3; 8 positions match TRBD1. Germline V gene lookup returns CDR1 SGHRS and CDR2 YFSETQ. J was trimmed by 3 bases and V by 4 bases; bases with no gene match: 9. The CDR3 has 16 amino acids. This CDR3 reads CASSAQGANYGNTIYF. CDR3 nucleotide sequence: TGCGCCAGCAGCGCCCAGGGGGCAAATTATGGAAACACCATATATTTT.

The chain employs TRBV5-1 and TRBJ1-2, with 8 positions matching TRBD1. This CDR3 has 15 residues. The ends lost 3 bases at V and 6 bases at J; junction bases unmatched: 10. Germline V lookup: CDR1 SGHRS, CDR2 YFSETQ. The CDR3 region has the DNA TGCGCCAGCAGCTGGACGACAGGGGCCGGGGATGGCTACACCTTC. Its translation is CASSWTTGAGDGYTF.

With regard to this clone: Additional DNA sequences in this sample encode the identical CDR3. The rearrangement joins TRBV18 to TRBJ2-3, with a weak D call TRBD1 (7 bases). The V gene lost 1 base and the J gene lost 3 bases, with 11 bases spanning the gap. This CDR3 has 15 amino acids. The germline gives CDR1 KGHSH, CDR2 LQKENI. CDR3 protein: CASSPLAGGTDTQYF. The DNA of the CDR3 is TGTGCCAGCTCACCACTAGCAGGGGGGACAGATACGCAGTATTTT.

V is TRBV4-2 and J is TRBJ1-2; D is undetermined. Trimming pared 0 bases from V and 0 bases from J, leaving 8 bases between. The CDR3 has 15 amino acids. The V gene's germline CDR1 is LGHNA and CDR2 YNFKEQ. The chain's CDR3 is CASSQDLGANYGYTF. The CDR3 nucleotides read TGTGCCAGCAGCCAAGATTTAGGAGCTAACTATGGCTACACCTTC.

The chain joins TRBV19 to TRBJ1-1; D unresolved. Trimming removed 4 bases from V and 4 bases from J, with 13 bases in between. The CDR3 has 14 amino acids. Germline V CDR1 and CDR2: LNHDA, SQIVND (reference sequence). The CDR3 DNA reads as TGTGCCAGTAGTACGAGCCTATCGGGCACTGAAGCTTTCTTT. Its protein product is CASSTSLSGTEAFF. Variable domain in full (rest from reference TRBV19 and TRBJ1-1): DGGITQSPKYLFRKEGQNVTLSCEQNLNHDAMYWYRQDPGQGLRLIYYSQIVNDFQKGDIAEGYSVSREKKESFPLTVTSAQKNPTAFYLCASSTSLSGTEAFFGQGTRLTVV.

This clone occurred once. The genes are TRBV9 and TRBJ2-7, with 7 bases aligning to TRBD2. The CDR3 has 16 residues. Germline-derived CDR1 and CDR2 are SGDLS and YYNGEE. After removal of 0 bases from V and 1 base from J, the junction contained 7 bases not matched to a gene. The CDR3 bases are TGTGCCAGCAGCGTAGCTGACCAGCGGGGATCCTACGAGCAGTACTTC. Translation: CASSVADQRGSYEQYF.

The chain joins TRBV6-5 to TRBJ1-2; possibly TRBD1 for D (6 bases). The V end lost 4 bases, the J end lost 6 bases, and 15 bases lay between the germline ends. Germline V gives CDR1 MNHEY, CDR2 SVGAGI. This CDR3 comprises 14 residues. CDR3 loop: CASSFLQGRDGYTF. Written as DNA, the CDR3 is TGTGCCAGCAGTTTCCTACAGGGAAGGGATGGCTACACCTTC.